These 24 T cell receptor beta chains were all obtained from the same sample, sequenced in a study of blood T cell repertoires in COVID-19. Some clones are missing from TCRdb's copy, which holds only in-frame ones; the method was immunoSEQ multiplex PCR. The table records approximately 260,000 clones, 82% of them present only once. The sample consisted of peripheral blood. The source of these receptors is a woman of 80 years or more with active or convalescent COVID-19.

This clone was recorded a few times. The chain combines TRBV15 with TRBJ2-7; 10 positions match TRBD1. This CDR3 is 16 amino acids long. From germline, CDR1 is LNHNV and CDR2 YYDKDF (reference sequence). V lost 1 base and J lost 7; bases outside the gene matches: 10. This CDR3 reads CATSRGPRQGAVEQYF. The CDR3 coding sequence is TGTGCCACCAGCAGAGGTCCTAGACAGGGGGCGGTTGAGCAGTACTTC.

The chain joins TRBV6-5 to TRBJ1-5, with 7 bases identical to TRBD1. The CDR3 totals 15 residues. Germline V gives CDR1 MNHEY, CDR2 SVGAGI. The junction had 10 bases not matched to a gene; V was cut back by 7 bases and J by 4 bases. The chain's CDR3 is CASKAQGTGNQPQHF. CDR3 sequence (DNA): TGTGCCAGCAAGGCACAGGGGACCGGGAATCAGCCCCAGCATTTT.

This clone has just one count. This chain joins TRBV28 and TRBJ2-5; 10 bases match TRBD1. There are 13 residues in the CDR3. Trimming took 7 bases from V and 5 from J; bases not matched to a gene: 4. Per germline, CDR1 MDHEN and CDR2 SYDVKM. The CDR3 sequence: CASKTGGKETQYF. The CDR3 DNA reads as TGTGCCAGCAAGACAGGGGGCAAGGAGACCCAGTACTTC.

As regards this clone: At one boundary the junction diverges from the germline segment, which might be a read error. Other DNA variants within this sample encode the same CDR3. The chain combines TRBV7-7 with TRBJ2-7; tentative D call: TRBD1 (6 bases). This CDR3 is 13 amino acids long. Germline V lookup: CDR1 SSHAT, CDR2 FNYEAQ (reference sequence). CDR3 bases: TGTGCTAGCAGCTTACAGGGATCAGGGGAGCAGTACTTC. Translating gives CASSLQGSGEQYF.

In this sample, this clone turned up a few times. This same CDR3 is encoded by further DNA sequences in the sample. This chain connects TRBV5-1 to TRBJ1-1; TRBD1 matches 9 bases. J was trimmed by 4 bases and V by 5 bases; bases with no gene match: 6. This CDR3 is 14 amino acids long. The germline V gene encodes CDR1 SGHRS and CDR2 YFSETQ. CDR3 sequence: CASSLQGAGTEAFF. The CDR3 DNA is TGCGCCAGCAGTCTACAGGGGGCTGGCACTGAAGCTTTCTTT. The full variable domain, in which reference TRBV5-1 and TRBJ1-1 provide the parts outside the CDR3, is KAGVTQTPRYLIKTRGQQVTLSCSPISGHRSVSWYQQTPGQGLQFLFEYFSETQRNKGNFPGRFSGRQFSNSRSEMNVSTLELGDSALYLCASSLQGAGTEAFFGQGTRLTVV.

This chain joins TRBV7-8 and TRBJ1-4; D is uncertain. Trimming pared 2 bases from V and 4 bases from J, leaving 8 bases between. The CDR3 has 14 residues. Per the germline V gene, CDR1 is SGHVS and CDR2 is FQNEAQ. The CDR3 loop is CASSLPQFNEKLFF. CDR3 DNA sequence: TGTGCCAGCAGCTTACCCCAGTTTAATGAAAAACTGTTTTTT.

This chain connects TRBV6-5 to TRBJ1-2, with a tentative D call TRBD1 (6 bases). Germline V gene sequence: CDR1 MNHEY, CDR2 SVGAGI. V was shortened by 6 bases and J by 4 bases, with 15 bases between the two germline ends. There are 14 residues in the CDR3. This CDR3 reads CASRRETGIYGYTF. In DNA, the CDR3 is TGTGCCAGCAGGCGAGAAACAGGGATCTATGGCTACACCTTC.

The chain joins TRBV27 to TRBJ1-4; a weak D match, TRBD1 (5 bases). The CDR3 spans 17 residues. Germline V gene lookup returns CDR1 MNHEY and CDR2 SMNVEV (reference sequence). V lost 6 bases to trimming and J lost 4 bases, with 21 bases between them. Written as DNA, the CDR3 is TGTGCCAGCAGGGGCAGATCCTTCGGGGGAGGTAATGAAAAACTGTTTTTT. It is translated as CASRGRSFGGGNEKLFF.

The genes are TRBV15 and TRBJ1-2; no definite D call. V lost 0 bases, J lost 8 bases, and 7 bases lay in between. CDR1 and CDR2 (germline): LNHNV, YYDKDF (reference sequence). This CDR3 region has 12 residues. The CDR3 DNA reads as TGTGCCACCAGCAGAGATCTCGGGGGCTACACCTTC. This gives the protein CATSRDLGGYTF.

J is TRBJ1-2 and V is TRBV5-1, with TRBD1 matching over 7 bases. The V and J ends lost 0 bases and 7 bases, in that order; junction bases with no gene match: 9. The CDR3 loop spans 15 amino acids. Germline CDR1 and CDR2: SGHRS and YFSETQ. CDR3 region: CASSLGGTDRVGYTF. The CDR3 DNA sequence: TGCGCCAGCAGCTTGGGGGGGACAGACCGGGTTGGCTACACCTTC.

This chain connects TRBV3-1 (or the pseudogene TRBV3-2) to TRBJ1-2; no definite D call. V lost 5 bases, J lost 10 bases, and 14 bases lay in between. The CDR3 is 12 amino acids. Germline CDR1 is LGHDT and CDR2 is YNNKEL (reference sequence). The chain's CDR3 is CASSYSLGDYTF. The CDR3 DNA reads as TGTGCCAGCAGCTATTCTTTGGGAGACTACACCTTC.

This clone was counted only a few times. The J gene is TRBJ1-6, the V gene TRBV19; tentatively, D is TRBD1 (5 bases). The CDR3 spans 13 residues. The germline V and J ends were trimmed by 7 bases and 5 bases, with 9 bases remaining between them. Germline V gene sequence: CDR1 LNHDA, CDR2 SQIVND (reference sequence). CDR3 residues: CASIARDNSPLHF. The CDR3 DNA sequence: TGTGCCAGTATAGCCAGGGATAATTCACCCCTCCACTTT.

The V gene is TRBV2, the J gene TRBJ1-6; a weak D match, TRBD1 (5 bases). The CDR3 loop spans 17 amino acids. With 7 bases removed from V and 0 bases from J, the gap between germline ends came to 16 bases. In germline, CDR1 is SNHLY, CDR2 FYNNEI. The chain's CDR3 is CASTGGTESSYNSPLHF. In DNA, the CDR3 is TGTGCCAGCACCGGGGGGACGGAGAGCTCCTATAATTCACCCCTCCACTTT.

V gene TRBV13 combines with J gene TRBJ2-1; 9 nucleotides match TRBD2. The J segment lost 7 bases and the V segment lost 5 bases, leaving 15 bases of the junction unmatched. The CDR3 has 17 amino acids. The germline V gene has CDR1 PRHDT and CDR2 FYEKMQ (reference sequence). DNA for the CDR3: TGTGCCAGCAGCCCCCCCGCGATAGCGGGAGTTAGGAATGAGCAGTTCTTC. Encoded protein: CASSPPAIAGVRNEQFF.

The V and J genes are TRBV5-1 and TRBJ2-7; tentative D call: TRBD1 (5 bases). The CDR3 is 11 residues long. Trimming shortened V by 0 bases and J by 13 bases, and 11 bases separated the two germline ends. In germline, CDR1 is SGHRS, CDR2 YFSETQ. The CDR3 loop reads CASSLGGRTYF. The CDR3 region has the DNA TGCGCCAGCAGCTTGGGGGGCAGGACCTACTTC.

The rearrangement links TRBV4-2 to TRBJ2-2; unclear D gene. In germline, CDR1 is LGHNA, CDR2 YNFKEQ. CDR3 length equals 15 residues. V dropped 0 bases and J dropped 5 bases, with 10 bases sitting between them. In DNA form, the CDR3 reads TGTGCCAGCAGCCAAGAACGACTCAAAACCGGGGAGCTGTTTTTT. Translated, it gives CASSQERLKTGELFF.

The V gene is TRBV28, the J gene TRBJ1-2, with D unresolved. The germline gives CDR1 MDHEN, CDR2 SYDVKM. The CDR3 is made up of 12 amino acids. The V end lost 5 bases, the J end lost 2 bases, and 6 bases lay between the germline ends. In DNA form, the CDR3 reads TGTGCCAGCAGTATAATCAACTATGGCTACACCTTC. It codes for CASSIINYGYTF.

This rearrangement joins TRBV2 to TRBJ1-6, with D perhaps TRBD1 (6 bases). This CDR3 comprises 13 residues. V lost 4 bases and J lost 6, with 7 bases in between. The germline gives CDR1 SNHLY, CDR2 FYNNEI. The DNA for the CDR3 is TGTGCCAGCAGTGGGACAGTTAATTCACCCCTCCACTTT. This sequence encodes CASSGTVNSPLHF.

The chain employs TRBV7-9 and TRBJ1-1, with D perhaps TRBD1 (5 bases). Germline CDR1 SEHNR, CDR2 FQNEAQ (reference sequence). Trimming removed 5 bases at V and 12 bases at J, with 19 bases between. The CDR3 spans 13 residues. CDR3 nucleotides: TGTGCCAGCAGCAAGGACATAACCTTGATAACTTTCTTT. Its translation: CASSKDITLITFF. Looking up the rest from reference TRBV7-9 and TRBJ1-1 gives the full variable domain: DTGVSQNPRHKITKRGQNVTFRCDPISEHNRLYWYRQTLGQGPEFLTYFQNEAQLEKSRLLSDRFSAERPKGSFSTLEIQRTEQGDSAMYLCASSKDITLITFFGQGTRLTVV.

The chain has TRBV14 and TRBJ1-2; D not certain. The V end was cut by 6 bases, the J end by 2 bases, with 10 bases between. The germline CDR1 and CDR2 sequences are SGHDN and FVKESK. This CDR3 comprises 13 residues. The CDR3 DNA reads TGTGCCAGCAGTCTATTGGAGAACTATGGCTACACCTTC. Residues: CASSLLENYGYTF.

J is TRBJ2-1 and V is TRBV5-1, with 8 bases lining up with TRBD1. The CDR3 has 14 residues. J lost 8 bases, V lost 4 bases, and 8 bases had no gene match. CDR1 is SGHRS and CDR2 is YFSETQ in the germline V gene. Written as DNA, the CDR3 is TGCGCCAGCAGCCTCCAGACAGGGGCCGATGAGCAGTTCTTC. Translated: CASSLQTGADEQFF.

The chain has TRBV30 and TRBJ1-6; perhaps TRBD1 as D (5 bases). Trimming stripped 2 bases from V and 9 bases from J, with 14 bases between. The length of the CDR3 is 14 residues. CDR1 and CDR2 from the germline V gene are GTSNPN and SVGIG (reference sequence). The CDR3, as DNA: TGTGCCTGGAGTACGTCCAGGGCAGGTTCACCCCTCCACTTT. This encodes CAWSTSRAGSPLHF.

This clone was detected only once. This chain links TRBV15 with TRBJ2-7, with 7 bases that match TRBD1. The CDR3 is 14 residues long. The junction had 8 bases not matched to a gene; V was cut back by 6 bases and J by 3 bases. Per the germline V gene, CDR1 is LNHNV and CDR2 is YYDKDF (reference sequence). The DNA of the CDR3 is TGTGCCACCAGGAAGACAGGGCGTCTCTACGAGCAGTACTTC. Translated: CATRKTGRLYEQYF.

V gene TRBV7-2 combines with J gene TRBJ1-5, with D perhaps TRBD1 (6 bases). Trimming took off 5 bases at V and 0 bases at J, with 11 bases between the two ends. The germline V gene encodes CDR1 SGHTA and CDR2 FQGNSA. The CDR3 loop spans 15 amino acids. The CDR3 here is CASSQDSLSNQPQHF. CDR3 DNA: TGTGCCAGCAGCCAGGACAGCCTTAGCAATCAGCCCCAGCATTTT.